This is a list of T cell receptor beta chains from one sample in a study of cytomegalovirus exposure and HLA in healthy donors. TCRdb's table, derived via immunoSEQ multiplex PCR, lists solely in-frame clones and lacks some. The data contain 65,000 to 90,000 clones, over 70% of them seen just once; the ten biggest clones take up about an eighth. Sample: PBMCs. The receptors here all came from a man aged 70-80 years in good health and CMV-seronegative. The conserved cysteine and the conserved F or W are not part of the CDR3 here. Each record gives: CDR3 length, V gene, J gene, clone size, CDR3 protein. Part of the rows lack a size; the others show once, few, many or a class for expanded clones.

11	TRBV11-2	TRBJ2-5	.	ASSYGQGQTQY
12	TRBV7-2	TRBJ2-5	.	ASSLGGQKETQY
12	TRBV5-6	TRBJ2-7	few	ASSGTGVNYEQY
15	TRBV6-1	TRBJ2-2	.	ASSGGVATLETGELF
15	TRBV7-2	TRBJ1-1	.	ASSFRPGTGTGTEAF
15	TRBV5-1	TRBJ2-6	.	ASSLQGLSSGANVLT
13	TRBV5-5	TRBJ1-5	.	ASSLGGQGHQPQH
11	TRBV6-6	TRBJ1-1	.	ASKYDRGTEAF
17	TRBV19	TRBJ2-6	.	ASSIVRGTGGFGANVLT
12	TRBV2	TRBJ2-3	.	ASSDIAVTDTQY
13	TRBV11-2	TRBJ2-5	.	ASSPLAGFQETQY
12	TRBV7-2	TRBJ2-3	.	ASSLGSGTDTQY
11	TRBV30	TRBJ1-5	.	AWSSGGNQPQH
14	TRBV5-1	TRBJ2-5	.	ASSLGGQGRQETQY
12	TRBV30	TRBJ1-5	few	AWSGGAFDQPQH
14	TRBV7-9	TRBJ1-1	.	SSSLLVGQSRTEAF
12	TRBV7-2	TRBJ2-7	.	ASSNRAGNYEQY
13	TRBV19	TRBJ1-2	.	ASSPEDRGYYGYT
13	TRBV7-9	TRBJ1-3	once	ASSARRGSGNTIY
13	TRBV30	TRBJ1-3	.	AWSVTGIAGNTIY
12	TRBV7-8	TRBJ1-1	once	ASSLGEGFLEAF
11	TRBV30	TRBJ2-1	once	AGLAGGWGEQF
13	TRBV19	TRBJ2-1	.	ASSSGLAGGNEQF
13	TRBV6-4	TRBJ2-3	.	ASSAQGSGGDTQY
13	TRBV19	TRBJ2-1	.	ASSSQTGGYNEQF
9	TRBV19	TRBJ1-2	.	ASSARYGYT
16	TRBV30	TRBJ1-5	.	AWSAIPGQGFWNQPQH
12	TRBV5-4	TRBJ1-2	.	ASSKQGADYGYT
15	TRBV19	TRBJ2-3	.	ASSIDLGNLGTDTQY
12	TRBV5-5	TRBJ2-7	.	ASTVRTAPYEQY
12	TRBV6-6	TRBJ1-1	.	ASSYEQGHTEAF
14	TRBV7-2	TRBJ2-2	.	ASSFTMLANTGELF
12	TRBV7-2	TRBJ2-1	.	ASSLPGVWNEQF
12	TRBV19	TRBJ2-2	.	ASSPGAYTGELF
10	TRBV28	TRBJ1-6	once	ASSSQFRPLH
11	TRBV7-9	TRBJ1-5	few	SIGGQSNQPQH
12	TRBV11-2	TRBJ1-1	.	ASSYGVRNTEAF
10	TRBV10-3	TRBJ1-4	.	AIKGASEKLF
13	TRBV6-5	TRBJ2-1	.	ASSYLAGGLNEQF
15	TRBV7-9	TRBJ2-5	.	ASSSHLAGGKGETQY
12	TRBV29-1	TRBJ1-1	.	SARGGGADTEAF
10	TRBV11-2	TRBJ1-4	.	ASSSGYEKLF
11	TRBV7-2	TRBJ1-5	.	ASSLSQGQPQH
10	TRBV12-5	TRBJ2-3	.	ASGSQGDTQY
15	TRBV9	TRBJ2-6	once	ASSVGTGGDGANVLT
13	TRBV25-1	TRBJ1-3	.	ASSDVAGSGNTIY
13	TRBV18	TRBJ1-5	.	ASSPTSGSNQPQH
13	TRBV27	TRBJ1-3	.	ASSTDRAPGNTIY
12	TRBV7-9	TRBJ1-1	.	ASSPERGNTEAF
13	TRBV11-2	TRBJ2-5	.	ASSALFGSGETQY
14	TRBV5-6	TRBJ2-3	once	ASSFIGAGSTDTQY
11	TRBV14	TRBJ1-2	once	ASSPGTDYGYT
13	TRBV6-6	TRBJ1-6	few	ASSQPGLWDSPLH
11	TRBV18	TRBJ2-4	.	ASSPEDRNIQY
11	TRBV6-5	TRBJ2-5	once	ASSYDSGGTQY